This section outlines one T cell receptor (beta chain) sequence together with its context. Its cognate antigen has yet to be identified. No much larger clone is present one base from it, and per-base qualities are unavailable. The cohort consisted of more than 650 healthy bone marrow donors. Cohort members were all nominally healthy when sampled, although unrecorded immune exposures were likely present. The donor was CMV seropositive and was included in the group of almost 300 seropositive cohort members. Each donor provided a peripheral blood sample, and peripheral blood mononuclear cells were used for TCR beta sequencing. Genomic DNA extraction from the blood cell samples was performed with the Qiagen DNeasy Blood Extraction Kit. After removal of 4 bases from V and 8 bases from J, the junction retains 14 bases not matched to a gene. CDR1 and CDR2, per the germline V gene (reference sequence), are LNHNV and YYDKDF. The CDR3, cysteine through phenylalanine, is 16 amino acids long. Only the CDR3 portion is preserved as DNA: 48 bases, with reading frame beginning at the first base.

This sample is part of a study of cytomegalovirus exposure and HLA in healthy donors (dated by TCRdb to 2015 to 2018). As for the study more broadly: According to an earlier analysis of around 600 of the donors, 150 million to 200 million T cells yielded 90 million to 130 million unique TCR beta sequences and about 300 Gb of sequence data. About 300 gigabases of sequencing data and roughly 90 million unique TCR sequences were included in an early release covering several hundred HLA-typed donors. The genetic ancestry cluster associated with self-reported Caucasian donors included 81% of the roughly 400 genotyped donors. The aim of the study was to test whether cataloging public T cell receptors could identify signatures of past pathogen exposure. The T cell repertoires of about 700 subjects were profiled by immunosequencing and related to cytomegalovirus serostatus. In addition to the first cohort of 666 subjects, a separate validation cohort of under 150 different subjects was used. To predict cytomegalovirus infection status, the study brought together high-throughput TCR immunosequencing, statistical association of individual TCRs with disease status, and machine learning. A later analysis re-analyzed previously published TCR beta repertoires from about 730 donors and added high-resolution HLA genotyping to study TCR occurrence patterns. Rather than using new phenotypic data, the later analysis identified candidate immune exposures from TCR beta sequences and from how often those sequences occurred across donors. An earlier analysis of approximately 580 of the donors used high-throughput TCR beta sequencing to judge whether each TCR beta V gene segment behaved as functional or pseudogenic. Alongside the repertoire data, information on donor age, sex, ethnicity and CMV serostatus was compiled. A later genetic analysis used genome-wide SNP genotypes for about 55% of the 666 donors, treating that subset as a discovery cohort. All discovery cohort repertoires had been generated using a single sequencing platform. HLA typing included class I and class II loci at four-digit resolution. Typing coverage varied by locus: about 620-630 donors for A, B, C, DRB1 and DQB1; approximately 560 for DQA1; around 570 for DPA1; about 450 for DPB1. Roughly 5 DR-DQ haplotypes were handled as single units for association and clustering, since linkage in the cohort was strong. Among over 350 genotyped donors of the cohort, an average of about 240,000 unique TCR beta nucleotide sequences were sequenced per donor, approximately 20% of them non-productive.

Overall results and qualifications from the work: In a later analysis, some 18,000 TCR beta sequences were associated with specific HLA alleles at a false discovery rate of 0.05. Cytomegalovirus status was reported to be diagnosed by the classifier with high specificity and sensitivity in both the original and validation cohorts. In an earlier analysis of approximately 590 of the donors, most TCR beta V segments appeared in productive rearrangements about 87% or about 30% of the time, broadly matching IMGT annotations. A cluster of highly shared sequence variants was judged likely to be a technical artifact of the sequencing pipeline. In a later analysis, several top co-occurrence clusters were reported to appear linked to parvovirus B19, influenza, CMV and Epstein-Barr virus. In the study, approximately 150 TCR beta chains were listed as associated with cytomegalovirus. According to the authors, the approach could potentially be generalized to other disease states and immunological phenotypes. A further reported finding was that TCR beta sequences accurately predicted the HLA-A and HLA-B alleles for most subjects in the first cohort. Compared with equally common non-associated chains, HLA-associated TCR beta chains in a later analysis were more clonally expanded and had lower generation probabilities. An association between a missense DCLRE1C variant and V-gene and J-gene trimming of TCR beta chains was found in a later genetic analysis and replicated in an independent cohort. Across donors, most TCR sequences were observed very rarely, whereas some public TCRs were present in many individuals. Roughly uniform sequencing depth across donors was assumed in presence/absence analyses, although this assumption may not hold. Because counts were too low, roughly 17 rarely observed V segments, including chromosome 9 orphons, were left out of the earlier analysis of over 550 of the donors. This cohort had only TCR beta chains sequenced, and the lack of alpha or paired-chain data limited which features could be detected. According to a later analysis, TCR association rates differed among HLA loci, with DRB1 alleles showing the most associated TCRs and HLA-C alleles showing the fewest. In vitro tests confirmed that a few of the cytomegalovirus-associated TCR beta chains recognize cytomegalovirus antigens. Because HLA typing was unavailable for some donors at each locus, only the typed subset was used in association tests. When HLA alleles, especially DR and DQ, strongly co-occurred, attributing TCR associations to individual alleles was difficult. According to a later genetic analysis, donors in an Asian-associated ancestry cluster had fewer N-insertions in productive TCRs than the roughly 700-donor mean. Some IMGT-functional V segments, including TRBV6-2 and TRBV6-3, could not be told apart with the 87-base-pair reads, so those segments were excluded. Correlated functional status among segregating V segments might reflect linkage disequilibrium, but an unknown experimental factor could not be ruled out. A later analysis found that most CMV-associated TCR beta chains appeared HLA-restricted, with HLA associations seemingly driven largely by CMV exposure. Immune exposure information for the cohort was limited to CMV serostatus.

The method behind the library was the immunoSEQ multiplex PCR assay. A mixture of 60 forward primers for TCR Vbeta segments and 13 reverse primers for TCR Jbeta segments was used in the multiplex PCR. The CDR3 region of rearranged TCR beta genes was amplified from genomic DNA with a multiplex PCR assay. Amplified TCR beta libraries were sequenced as 87-base-pair reads on the Illumina HiSeq System. The published analysis was carried out like this. Across the 500 to 700 repertoires, a later analysis counted roughly 77 million unique TCR beta chains, 9.5 million to 12 million of which were shared by at least two donors. A nearest-neighbor algorithm error-corrected the raw reads and collapsed the reads into unique sequences, merging closely related sequences to remove PCR and sequencing errors. V, D and J gene segments were assigned by aligning CDR3 sequences to IMGT reference sequences. For a sequence to be retained, at least a six-nucleotide match to both a V gene segment and a J gene segment was required. A rearrangement counted as productive if the CDR3 had no stop codons and remained in frame with V and J, and every other rearrangement counted as non-productive. CDR3 was defined by IMGT convention, running from the second conserved V-encoded cysteine to the conserved J-encoded phenylalanine. Sequences without an unambiguous match to a single V gene segment were excluded from the earlier analysis of about 640 of the donors. An earlier analysis of a few hundred of the donors classified V segments as functional when productive rearrangements were above 56.7% and as segregating when the standard deviation between donors was above 5%. To diagnose cytomegalovirus status from the catalog of TCR beta chain sequences, a statistical classification framework was built. V and J gene assignment, in a later analysis, came from comparing TCR nucleotide sequences with IMGT/GENE-DB human TR gene sequences. In a later analysis, CDR3 sequences and most-parsimonious VDJ recombination scenarios were assigned using the TCRdist pipeline. In a later analysis, every TCR beta chain was defined by the combination of its CDR3 amino acid sequence and its V-gene family, and reads without a unique V-gene family were dropped. To address suspected cross-contamination and a sequencing artifact, a later analysis removed a few hundred highly shared, low-generation-probability nucleotide sequences. In a later analysis, a clonal expansion index was calculated for each public chain from normalized within-repertoire ranks of inferred template counts. Generation probabilities in a later analysis came from a VDJ recombination model fitted to out-of-frame rearrangements, and those results were checked against IGoR. Hypergeometric tests were used in a later analysis to score TCR-TCR, TCR-HLA and TCR-CMV co-occurrence, with a repertoire-size bias correction applied to the TCR pairs. To estimate false discovery rates, a later analysis permuted the HLA or CMV assignments 20 times. In a later analysis, co-occurring TCRs were grouped using DBSCAN, and TCRdist sequence similarity was added for clustering within HLA-allele-positive subsets. Repertoires with fewer than 30,000 or more than 120,000 public chains, plus five repertoires with anomalous nucleotide sharing, were excluded from co-occurrence clustering. TCRdb provides this immuneACCESS table in a form limited to in-frame rearrangements. Some clones are lacking; in checked studies, under half of them reflect an unresolved V gene, and why the rest are absent is not known. The DNA was the basis for D and trimming; V, J and clone size are from that table. The sample table shows 40,000 to 55,000 clones, and around three quarters are seen once. Approximately 7.6% of the sample rests with the top ten.

The material sequenced was PBMCs. This clonotype was sampled from a young man in good health and CMV-seropositive. The receptor chain draws on TRBV15 and TRBJ2-1; 7 bases in the middle match TRBD1. The sequence in DNA is TGTGCCACCAGCACGGGACAGCAGTCTACCCACCATGAGCAGTTCTTC. Its coded protein is CATSTGQQSTHHEQFF.